Listed here are 20 T cell receptor beta chains from one sample, sequenced in a study of breast tumors, draining lymph nodes, adjacent tissues. Breast cancer patients provided tissue from their axillary draining lymph nodes. MiXCR, applied by TCRdb to the multiplex PCR reads, yields one record per CDR3 protein. This sample has some 130,000 distinct CDR3 sequences; about 20% occur once, and the top ten carry about 2.4%. Sequenced sample: axillary lymph node tissue. The origin of the receptors is a female donor with breast cancer. Some clones in this sample may be carry-over from other donors' samples.

There are many counts of this clonotype. The chain uses TRBV5-4 and TRBJ2-2; D is perhaps TRBD2 (6 bases). CDR1 is SGHNT, CDR2 YYREEE, per germline (reference sequence). The CDR3 runs to 14 residues. Trimming cost V 5 bases and J 2 bases, with 10 bases left between them. The CDR3 sequence is CASRGTSNTGELFF. The CDR3, as DNA: TGTGCCAGCAGAGGGACTTCTAACACCGGGGAGCTGTTTTTT.

With respect to this clonotype: This is likely a read error, given that the CDR3 carries no conserved phenylalanine or tryptophan at its end. The chain recombines TRBV6-6 with TRBJ1-2; D perhaps matches TRBD1 (5 bases). V gave up 6 bases and J gave up 6 bases, with 11 bases separating them. Germline V gene sequence: CDR1 MNHNY, CDR2 SVGAGI (reference sequence). The CDR3 covers 12 residues. CDR3 bases: TGTGCCAGCAGCCCACGAGGGGATGGCTACACCCTC. Translated, it gives CASSPRGDGYTL.

This clonotype was recorded many times. This rearrangement joins TRBV18 to TRBJ2-5; D ambiguous. Per the germline V gene, CDR1 is KGHSH and CDR2 is LQKENI. The V and J ends lost 2 bases and 5 bases respectively, with 6 bases between them. The CDR3 totals 12 residues. The CDR3 coding sequence is TGTGCCAGCTCACCAAGGACGGAGACCCAGTACTTC. Translating it yields CASSPRTETQYF.

As regards this clonotype: A much larger clone lies one base from this, so it may be a read error. The chain is built from TRBV11-3 and TRBJ1-4; D is unresolved. The CDR3 length is 13 residues. Germline V CDR1 and CDR2: SGHNT, YENEEA. The CDR3 loop is CASSLDGNGKLFF. The CDR3 region has the DNA TGTGCCAGCAGCTTGGACGGTAATGGAAAACTGTTTTTT.

This clonotype came up a few times. Possible read error: a much larger clone is one base away. V is TRBV4-1 and J is TRBJ2-7, with D possibly being TRBD2 (6 bases). In germline, CDR1 is MGHRA, CDR2 YSYEKL. V shed 2 bases and J shed 7 bases, with 12 bases lying between them. CDR3 length: 13 residues. In DNA form, the CDR3 reads TGCGCCAGCAGCCAAAGGAGGGTTGGAGAGCAGTACTTC. Translation gives CASSQRRVGEQYF.

In the case of this clonotype: A much bigger clone sits one base away, suggesting this may be a read error. As the CDR3 is not closed by the conserved phenylalanine or tryptophan, this likely results from a read error. The CDR3 DNA reads TGTGCCAGCAAGGGGAACTTGAACCAAGCGGATTTAGCCAAAGAGACCCAGTACCTC. The encoded protein is CASKGNLNQADLAKETQYL. The chain combines TRBV19 with TRBJ2-5; either TRBD1 or TRBD2 may supply D (5 bases each). Germline V lookup: CDR1 LNHDA, CDR2 SQIVND (reference sequence). The V and J ends lost 9 bases and 3 bases respectively, with 32 bases between them. The CDR3 length is 19 residues.

A note on this clonotype: A much larger clonotype is one base distant, so this may be a read error. V and J are TRBV7-2 and TRBJ2-5, with D possibly being TRBD1 or TRBD2 (5 bases each). CDR1 is SGHTA and CDR2 is FQGNSA in the germline V gene. The CDR3 contains 15 residues. V dropped 5 bases and J dropped 4 bases, with 17 bases sitting between them. The CDR3 spells CASSKQRAQGETQYF. The CDR3 coding sequence is TGTGCCAGCAGCAAACAGAGGGCGCAGGGAGAGACCCAGTACTTC. The variable domain in full, completed from reference TRBV7-2 and TRBJ2-5, reads GAGVSQSPSNKVTEKGKDVELRCDPISGHTALYWYRQSLGQGLEFLIYFQGNSAPDKSGLPSDRFSAERTGGSVSTLTIQRTQQEDSAVYLCASSKQRAQGETQYFGPGTRLLVL.

This clonotype showed up many times. This rearrangement joins TRBV20-1 to TRBJ2-1; D gene uncertain. Germline CDR1 and CDR2: DFQATT and SNEGSKA (reference sequence). CDR3 length: 13 residues. V lost 1 base and J 4 bases, leaving 8 bases between the germline ends. The DNA for the CDR3 is TGCAGTGCTAGAGGAGTTGGGTACAATGAGCAGTTCTTC. Translated, it gives CSARGVGYNEQFF.

The sample holds many counts of this clonotype. The chain is built from TRBV12-3 or TRBV12-4 and TRBJ2-5; 9 nucleotides match TRBD2. CDR3 length: 17 residues. The ends lost 0 bases at V and 4 bases at J; junction bases unmatched: 9. CDR3 in amino acids: CASSLARVAGVGETQYF. DNA of the CDR3: TGTGCCAGCAGTTTAGCGCGGGTAGCGGGAGTGGGAGAGACCCAGTACTTC.

This clonotype was seen at least ten times. The rearrangement uses TRBV6-5 and TRBJ1-3, with 7 bases aligning to TRBD1. CDR3 length: 13 residues. Germline trimming cut 6 bases from V and 2 bases from J; bases unmatched to any gene: 1. In germline, CDR1 is MNHEY, CDR2 SVGAGI. CDR3 amino acids: CASRRGPGNTIYF. CDR3 DNA: TGTGCCAGCAGGAGGGGGCCTGGAAACACCATATATTTT.

On this clonotype itself: One base away lies a much larger clone, so this may be a sequencing read error. V gene TRBV5-1 combines with J gene TRBJ2-7; D may be TRBD1 (7 bases). Germline assignment: CDR1 SGHRS and CDR2 YFSETQ. The CDR3 contains 15 residues. CDR3 DNA: TGCACCAGCAGCTTGGTAGCAGGGGGAGGTGGCGAGCAGTACTTC. Amino acids: CTSSLVAGGGGEQYF.

Comment on this clonotype: One base away lies a much larger clone, so this may be a sequencing read error. The chain combines TRBV2 with TRBJ1-4, with D perhaps matching TRBD1 (5 bases). Per the germline V gene, CDR1 is SNHLY and CDR2 is FYNNEI. This CDR3 is 13 amino acids long. Here the CDR3 DNA reads TGTGCCAGCAGTGCGGGGGGAAATGAAAAACCGTTTTTT. Its translation: CASSAGGNEKPFF.

Ten or more counts support this clonotype. The rearrangement links TRBV6-2 or TRBV6-3 to TRBJ2-7, with TRBD2 identical over 12 bases. This CDR3 is 14 amino acids long. Germline assignment: CDR1 MNHEY and CDR2 SVGEGT. The V segment lost 7 bases and the J segment 5 bases; nucleotides outside the gene matches: 6. The CDR3 loop is CASKSSGRGNEQYF. The DNA of the CDR3 is TGTGCCAGCAAATCTAGCGGGAGGGGGAACGAGCAGTACTTC.

The J gene is TRBJ1-5, the V gene TRBV28; TRBD1 might be the D (5 bases). Germline lookup yields CDR1 MDHEN and CDR2 SYDVKM. The length of the CDR3 is 14 residues. V gave up 2 bases and J gave up 9 bases, with 14 bases separating them. As DNA, the CDR3 is TGTGCCAGCAGTTTAGTGCAGGGAGGTCGGCCCCAGCATTTT. It yields the protein CASSLVQGGRPQHF.

Ten or more counts support this clonotype. V usage is TRBV30 and J usage is TRBJ2-1; the D is unclear. CDR3 length: 12 residues. The V end was cut by 0 bases, the J end by 4 bases, with 4 bases between. Germline CDR1 is GTSNPN and CDR2 is SVGIG (reference sequence). The CDR3 DNA reads TGTGCCTGGAGTGTAGGGTACAATGAGCAGTTCTTC. This gives the protein CAWSVGYNEQFF.

This clonotype has a count of ten or more. The chain uses TRBV20-1 and TRBJ2-5; TRBD2 aligns across 7 bases. The CDR3 sequence is 13 residues long. V shed 6 bases, J shed 3 bases, and the junction held 7 bases outside the gene matches. Germline-derived CDR1 and CDR2 are DFQATT and SNEGSKA (reference sequence). The CDR3 loop is CSAVLAIKETQYF. The CDR3 bases are TGCAGTGCCGTACTAGCGATCAAAGAGACCCAGTACTTC.

This clonotype was seen ten or more times. The chain employs TRBV5-5 and TRBJ2-1; D is ambiguous. CDR3 length: 13 residues. The germline V and J ends were trimmed by 0 bases and 6 bases, with 7 bases remaining between them. Germline V lookup: CDR1 SGHKS, CDR2 YYEKEE (reference sequence). Here the CDR3 reads CASSLVQFNEQFF. As DNA, the CDR3 is TGTGCCAGCAGCTTGGTCCAGTTCAATGAGCAGTTCTTC.

This clonotype has at least ten counts. The chain carries TRBV7-3 and TRBJ2-3, with TRBD1 matching 8 bases. CDR1 is SGHTA and CDR2 is FQGTGA in the germline V gene. The CDR3 length is 14 residues. The junction had 5 bases not matched to a gene; V was cut back by 5 bases and J by 4 bases. The CDR3 protein is CASSRDRSADTQYF. In DNA form, the CDR3 reads TGTGCCAGCAGCAGGGACAGGTCGGCAGATACGCAGTATTTT. The full variable domain, rest sourced from reference TRBV7-3 and TRBJ2-3, is GAGVSQTPSNKVTEKGKYVELRCDPISGHTALYWYRQSLGQGPEFLIYFQGTGAADDSGLPNDRFFAVRPEGSVSTLKIQRTERGDSAVYLCASSRDRSADTQYFGPGTRLTVL.

This clonotype was seen at least ten times. This chain uses TRBV19 with TRBJ2-7, with 7 bases fitting TRBD1. With V trimmed by 5 bases and J by 7 bases, 11 bases remained unmatched. Germline V gene lookup returns CDR1 LNHDA and CDR2 SQIVND (reference sequence). The CDR3 loop spans 14 amino acids. CDR3 loop: CASSLQGLPGEQYF. As DNA, the CDR3 is TGTGCCAGTAGTTTACAGGGGCTCCCGGGGGAGCAGTACTTC.

This clonotype has only a few counts. V is TRBV28 and J is TRBJ2-7; no clear D gene. Germline assignment: CDR1 MDHEN and CDR2 SYDVKM. The CDR3 totals 11 residues. V was cut by 6 bases and J by 9 bases, with 12 bases left in between. CDR3 in amino acids: CASSRKVWQYF. The CDR3 DNA sequence: TGTGCCAGCAGCCGCAAGGTGTGGCAGTACTTC.